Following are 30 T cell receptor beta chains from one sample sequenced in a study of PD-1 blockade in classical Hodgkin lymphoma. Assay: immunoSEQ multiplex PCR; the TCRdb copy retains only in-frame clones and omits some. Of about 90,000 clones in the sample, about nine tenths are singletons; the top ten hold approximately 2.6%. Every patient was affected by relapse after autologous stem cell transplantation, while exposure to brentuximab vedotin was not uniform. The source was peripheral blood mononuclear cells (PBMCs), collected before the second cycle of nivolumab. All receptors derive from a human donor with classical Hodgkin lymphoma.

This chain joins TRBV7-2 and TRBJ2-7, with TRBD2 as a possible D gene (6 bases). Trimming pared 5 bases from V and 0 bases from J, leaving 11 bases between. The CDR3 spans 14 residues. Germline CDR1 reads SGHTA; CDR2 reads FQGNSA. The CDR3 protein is CASSAGGPSYEQYF. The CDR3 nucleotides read TGTGCCAGCAGCGCCGGGGGACCCTCCTACGAGCAGTACTTC.

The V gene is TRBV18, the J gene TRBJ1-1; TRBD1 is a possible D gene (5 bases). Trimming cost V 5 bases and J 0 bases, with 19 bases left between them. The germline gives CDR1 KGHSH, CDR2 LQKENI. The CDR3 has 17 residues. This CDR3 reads CASSIKERGTMNTEAFF. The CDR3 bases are TGTGCCAGCTCAATTAAAGAAAGGGGTACTATGAACACTGAAGCTTTCTTT.

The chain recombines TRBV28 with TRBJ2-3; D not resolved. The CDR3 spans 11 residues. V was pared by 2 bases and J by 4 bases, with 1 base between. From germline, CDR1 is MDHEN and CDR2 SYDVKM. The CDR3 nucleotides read TGTGCCAGCAGTTTACCAGATACGCAGTATTTT. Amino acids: CASSLPDTQYF.

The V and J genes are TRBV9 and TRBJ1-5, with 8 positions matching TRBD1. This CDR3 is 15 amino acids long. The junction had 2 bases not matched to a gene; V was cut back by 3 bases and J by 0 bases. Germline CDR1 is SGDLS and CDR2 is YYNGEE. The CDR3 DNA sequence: TGTGCCAGCAGCGGCGGACAGGGTAGCAATCAGCCCCAGCATTTT. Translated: CASSGGQGSNQPQHF.

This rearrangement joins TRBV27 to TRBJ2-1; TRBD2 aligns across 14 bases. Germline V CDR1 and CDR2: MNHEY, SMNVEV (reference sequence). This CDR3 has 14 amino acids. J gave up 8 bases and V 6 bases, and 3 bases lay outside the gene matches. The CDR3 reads CASSGTSGSYEQFF. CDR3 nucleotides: TGTGCCAGCAGCGGGACTAGCGGGAGCTATGAGCAGTTCTTC.

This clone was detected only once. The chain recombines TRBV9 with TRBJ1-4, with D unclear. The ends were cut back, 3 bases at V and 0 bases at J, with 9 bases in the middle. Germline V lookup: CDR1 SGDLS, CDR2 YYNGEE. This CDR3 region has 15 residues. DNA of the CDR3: TGTGCCAGCAGCGGGGCCCCGGCAACTAATGAAAAACTGTTTTTT. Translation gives CASSGAPATNEKLFF.

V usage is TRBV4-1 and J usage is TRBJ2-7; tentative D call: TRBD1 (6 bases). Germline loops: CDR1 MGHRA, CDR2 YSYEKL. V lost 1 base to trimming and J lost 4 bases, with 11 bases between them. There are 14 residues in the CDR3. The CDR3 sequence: CASSQGWGPYEQYF. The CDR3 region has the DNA TGCGCCAGCAGCCAAGGGTGGGGGCCGTACGAGCAGTACTTC.

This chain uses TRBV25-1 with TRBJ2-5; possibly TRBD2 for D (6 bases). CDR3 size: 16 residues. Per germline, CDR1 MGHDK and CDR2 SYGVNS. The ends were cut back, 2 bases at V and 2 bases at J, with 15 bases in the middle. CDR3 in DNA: TGTGCCAGCAGTGAAACCCTGGGGAGGAAACAAGAGACCCAGTACTTC. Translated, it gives CASSETLGRKQETQYF.

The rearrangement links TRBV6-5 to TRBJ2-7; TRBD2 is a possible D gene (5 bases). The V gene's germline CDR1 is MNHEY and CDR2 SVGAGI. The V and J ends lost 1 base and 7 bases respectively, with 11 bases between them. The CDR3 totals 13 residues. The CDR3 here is CASSYLPRREQYF. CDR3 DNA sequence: TGTGCCAGCAGTTACTTACCCCGGAGGGAGCAGTACTTC.

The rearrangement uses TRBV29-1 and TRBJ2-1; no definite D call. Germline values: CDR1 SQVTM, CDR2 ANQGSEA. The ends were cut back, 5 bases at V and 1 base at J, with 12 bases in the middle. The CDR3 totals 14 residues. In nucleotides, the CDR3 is TGCAGCGTTATAGACCCGGCGTCCTACAATGAGCAGTTCTTC. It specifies CSVIDPASYNEQFF.

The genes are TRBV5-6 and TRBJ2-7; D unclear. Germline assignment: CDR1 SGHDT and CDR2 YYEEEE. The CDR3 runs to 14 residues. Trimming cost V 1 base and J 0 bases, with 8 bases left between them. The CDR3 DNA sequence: TGTGCCAGCAGCTTGCAGGAGCCCTCCTACGAGCAGTACTTC. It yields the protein CASSLQEPSYEQYF.

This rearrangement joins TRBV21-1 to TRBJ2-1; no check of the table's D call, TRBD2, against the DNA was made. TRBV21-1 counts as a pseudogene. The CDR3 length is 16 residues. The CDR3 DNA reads TGTGCCAGCAGCAAAATCGGCGGGGATTACTACAATGAGCAGTTCTTC. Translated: CASSKIGGDYYNEQFF.

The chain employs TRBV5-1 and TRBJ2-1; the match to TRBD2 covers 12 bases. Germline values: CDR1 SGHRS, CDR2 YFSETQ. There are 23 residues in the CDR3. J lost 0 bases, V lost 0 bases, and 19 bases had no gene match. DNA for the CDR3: TGCGCCAGCAGCTTGGCTCTAGCGGGAGGGAGTCGAAGTTCACTAAGCTCCTACAATGAGCAGTTCTTC. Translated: CASSLALAGGSRSSLSSYNEQFF. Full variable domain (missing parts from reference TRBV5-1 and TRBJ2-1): KAGVTQTPRYLIKTRGQQVTLSCSPISGHRSVSWYQQTPGQGLQFLFEYFSETQRNKGNFPGRFSGRQFSNSRSEMNVSTLELGDSALYLCASSLALAGGSRSSLSSYNEQFFGPGTRLTVL.

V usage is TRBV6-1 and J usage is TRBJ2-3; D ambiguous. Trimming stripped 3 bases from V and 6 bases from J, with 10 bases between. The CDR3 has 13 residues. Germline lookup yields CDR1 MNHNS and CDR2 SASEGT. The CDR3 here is CASSDRASDTQYF. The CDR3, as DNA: TGTGCCAGCAGTGATCGGGCCTCGGATACGCAGTATTTT.

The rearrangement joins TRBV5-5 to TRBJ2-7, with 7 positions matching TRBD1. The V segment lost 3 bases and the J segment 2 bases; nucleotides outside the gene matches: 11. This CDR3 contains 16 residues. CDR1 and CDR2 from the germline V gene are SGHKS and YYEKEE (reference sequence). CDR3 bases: TGTGCCAGCAGCTCCCCGCCTTCGGGGACAGCCTACGAGCAGTACTTC. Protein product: CASSSPPSGTAYEQYF.

The CDR3 sequence: CASTGYGRGREKLFF. For the CDR3, the DNA is TGTGCCAGCACTGGATATGGCAGGGGAAGAGAGAAACTGTTTTTT. The genes are TRBV6-5 and TRBJ1-4; D may be TRBD1 (6 bases). This CDR3 comprises 15 residues. Germline values: CDR1 MNHEY, CDR2 SVGAGI. V was shortened by 7 bases and J by 11 bases, with 23 bases between the two germline ends.

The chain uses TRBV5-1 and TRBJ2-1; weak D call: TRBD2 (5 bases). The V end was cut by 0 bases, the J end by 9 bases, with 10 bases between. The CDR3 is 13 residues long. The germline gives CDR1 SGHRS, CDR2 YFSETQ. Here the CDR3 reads CASSLASEGEQFF. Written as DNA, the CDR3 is TGCGCCAGCAGCTTGGCGTCAGAGGGTGAGCAGTTCTTC.

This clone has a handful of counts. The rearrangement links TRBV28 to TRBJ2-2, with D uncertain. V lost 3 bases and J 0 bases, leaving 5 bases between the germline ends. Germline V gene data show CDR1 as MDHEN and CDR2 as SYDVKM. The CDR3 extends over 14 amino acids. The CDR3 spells CASSLSANTGELFF. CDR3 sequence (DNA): TGTGCCAGCAGTTTGTCCGCGAACACCGGGGAGCTGTTTTTT.

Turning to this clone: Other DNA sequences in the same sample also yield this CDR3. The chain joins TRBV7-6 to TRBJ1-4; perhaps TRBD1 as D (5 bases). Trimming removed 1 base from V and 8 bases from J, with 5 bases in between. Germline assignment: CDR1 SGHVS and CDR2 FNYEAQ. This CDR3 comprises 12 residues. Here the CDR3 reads CASSLGGEKLFF. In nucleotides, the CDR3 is TGTGCCAGCAGCTTAGGGGGGGAAAAACTGTTTTTT.

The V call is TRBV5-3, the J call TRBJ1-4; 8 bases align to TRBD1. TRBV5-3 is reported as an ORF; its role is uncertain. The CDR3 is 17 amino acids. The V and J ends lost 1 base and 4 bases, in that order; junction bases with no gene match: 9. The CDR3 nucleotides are TGTGCCAGAAGCTTGTACCTCAGGGGGCGGGTTAATGAAAAACTGTTTTTT. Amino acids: CARSLYLRGRVNEKLFF.

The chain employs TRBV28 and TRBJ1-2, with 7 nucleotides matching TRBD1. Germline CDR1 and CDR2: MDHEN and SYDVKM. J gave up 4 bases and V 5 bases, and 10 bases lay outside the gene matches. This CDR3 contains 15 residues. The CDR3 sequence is CASSPRQGGGYGYTF. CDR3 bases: TGTGCCAGCAGTCCGAGACAGGGAGGCGGCTATGGCTACACCTTC.

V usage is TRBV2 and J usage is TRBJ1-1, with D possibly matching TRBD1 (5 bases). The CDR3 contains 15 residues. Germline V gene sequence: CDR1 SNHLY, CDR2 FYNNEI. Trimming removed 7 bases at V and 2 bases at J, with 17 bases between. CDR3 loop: CASTRERQTNTEAFF. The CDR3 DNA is TGTGCCAGCACTCGAGAAAGACAGACAAACACTGAAGCTTTCTTT.

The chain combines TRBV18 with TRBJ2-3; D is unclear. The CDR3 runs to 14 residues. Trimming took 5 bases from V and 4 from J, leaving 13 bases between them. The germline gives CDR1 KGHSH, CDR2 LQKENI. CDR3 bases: TGTGCCAGCTCATTCACGACCCCTCCAGATACGCAGTATTTT. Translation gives CASSFTTPPDTQYF.

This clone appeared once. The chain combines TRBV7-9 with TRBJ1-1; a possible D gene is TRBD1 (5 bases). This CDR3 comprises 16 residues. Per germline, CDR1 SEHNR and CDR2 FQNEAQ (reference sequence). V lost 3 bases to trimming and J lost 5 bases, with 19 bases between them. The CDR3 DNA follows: TGTGCCAGCAGCTTTACGGCAGGGCAGGGTCTGACTGAAGCTTTCTTT. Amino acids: CASSFTAGQGLTEAFF.

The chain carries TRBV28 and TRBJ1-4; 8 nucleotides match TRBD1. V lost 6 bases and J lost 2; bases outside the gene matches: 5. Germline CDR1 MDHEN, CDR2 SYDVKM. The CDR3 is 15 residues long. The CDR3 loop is CASRSGGATNEKLFF. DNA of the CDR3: TGTGCCAGCAGATCAGGGGGCGCGACTAATGAAAAACTGTTTTTT.

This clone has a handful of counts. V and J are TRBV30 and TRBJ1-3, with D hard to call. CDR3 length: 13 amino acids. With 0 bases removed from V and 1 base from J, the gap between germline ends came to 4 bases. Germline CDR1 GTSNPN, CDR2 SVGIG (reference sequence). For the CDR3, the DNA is TGTGCCTGGAGTGTCCATTCTGGAAACACCATATATTTT. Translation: CAWSVHSGNTIYF. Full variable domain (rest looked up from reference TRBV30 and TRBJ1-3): SQTIHQWPATLVQPVGSPLSLECTVEGTSNPNLYWYRQAAGRGLQLLFYSVGIGQISSEVPQNLSASRPQDRQFILSSKKLLLSDSGFYLCAWSVHSGNTIYFGEGSWLTVV.

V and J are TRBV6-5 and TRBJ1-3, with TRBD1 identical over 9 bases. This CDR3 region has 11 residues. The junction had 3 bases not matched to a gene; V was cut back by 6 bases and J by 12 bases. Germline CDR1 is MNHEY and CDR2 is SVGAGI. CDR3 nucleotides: TGTGCCAGCAGAGGACAGGGGTTCATATATTTT. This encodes CASRGQGFIYF.

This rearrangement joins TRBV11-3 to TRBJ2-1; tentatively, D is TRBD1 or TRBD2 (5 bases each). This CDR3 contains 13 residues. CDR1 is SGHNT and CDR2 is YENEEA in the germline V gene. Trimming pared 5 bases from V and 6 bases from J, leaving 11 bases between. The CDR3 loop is CASSERGPNEQFF. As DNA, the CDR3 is TGTGCCAGCAGCGAAAGGGGACCCAATGAGCAGTTCTTC.

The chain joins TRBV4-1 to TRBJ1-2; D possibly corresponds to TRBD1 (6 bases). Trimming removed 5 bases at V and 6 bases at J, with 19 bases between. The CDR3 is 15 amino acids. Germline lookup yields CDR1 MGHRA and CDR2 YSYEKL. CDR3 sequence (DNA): TGCGCCAGCAGCATCTCCCAACAGGGACGGGATGGCTACACCTTC. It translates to CASSISQQGRDGYTF.

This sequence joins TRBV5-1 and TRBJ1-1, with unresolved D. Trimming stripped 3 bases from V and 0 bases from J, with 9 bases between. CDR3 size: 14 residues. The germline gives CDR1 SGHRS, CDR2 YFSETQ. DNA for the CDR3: TGCGCCAGCAGCTATACTACAGTGAACACTGAAGCTTTCTTT. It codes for CASSYTTVNTEAFF. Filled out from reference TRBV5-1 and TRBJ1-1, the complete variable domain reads KAGVTQTPRYLIKTRGQQVTLSCSPISGHRSVSWYQQTPGQGLQFLFEYFSETQRNKGNFPGRFSGRQFSNSRSEMNVSTLELGDSALYLCASSYTTVNTEAFFGQGTRLTVV.